A selection of T cell receptor beta chains follows, all from one sample in a study of tumor-infiltrating lymphocytes in primary liver carcinoma. From the multiplex PCR reads, TCRdb called clonotypes with MiXCR, one entry per CDR3 protein. The data show approximately 330,000 distinct CDR3 sequences, 65% seen once. Sequencing used peripheral blood. The receptors originated from a man aged 40-49 years with primary liver carcinoma and hepatitis B virus infection. CDR3s include the opening cysteine and the closing phenylalanine or tryptophan. A D gene is named only where the DNA matches it firmly. Where a row states a size, it is once, few, many or the class of an expanded clone; other rows omit it.

d_gene: TRBD1; abundance: -; v_gene: TRBV6-1; j_gene: TRBJ2-7; CDR3aa: CASSEVQGDAYEQYF; CDR3nt: TGTGCCAGCAGTGAAGTCCAGGGGGACGCCTACGAGCAGTACTTC
d_gene: -; abundance: once; v_gene: TRBV10-3; j_gene: TRBJ2-7; CDR3aa: CAISNTSISYEQYF; CDR3nt: TGTGCCATCAGTAACACTAGCATCTCCTACGAGCAGTACTTC
d_gene: -; abundance: -; v_gene: TRBV11-1; j_gene: TRBJ2-7; CDR3aa: CVSSLGKFYEQYF; CDR3nt: TGTGTCAGTAGCTTGGGCAAGTTCTACGAGCAGTACTTC
d_gene: TRBD2; abundance: -; v_gene: TRBV11-2; j_gene: TRBJ2-7; CDR3aa: CASSALAGGIEPYF; CDR3nt: TGTGCCAGCAGCGCACTAGCGGGAGGGATCGAGCCATACTTC
d_gene: -; abundance: many; v_gene: TRBV6-2/TRBV6-3; j_gene: TRBJ2-7; CDR3aa: CASSYTGTPLSREQYF; CDR3nt: TGTGCCAGCAGTTACACCGGGACTCCCCTTTCTCGCGAGCAGTACTTC
d_gene: -; abundance: once; v_gene: TRBV11-2; j_gene: TRBJ2-7; CDR3aa: CASSSLASRAKLNYEQYF; CDR3nt: TGTGCCAGTAGCTCCCTTGCGTCCCGAGCGAAGCTGAATTACGAGCAGTACTTC
d_gene: TRBD1; abundance: -; v_gene: TRBV29-1; j_gene: TRBJ1-2; CDR3aa: CSAGGTGGNYGYTF; CDR3nt: TGCAGCGCTGGGGGGACAGGGGGAAACTATGGCTACACCTTC
d_gene: TRBD2; abundance: -; v_gene: TRBV5-4; j_gene: TRBJ2-1; CDR3aa: CVSSGASGRSSYNEQFF; CDR3nt: TGTGTCAGCAGCGGGGCTAGCGGACGGAGCTCCTACAATGAGCAGTTCTTC
d_gene: -; abundance: few; v_gene: TRBV6-1; j_gene: TRBJ2-7; CDR3aa: CASSAEEGYEQYF; CDR3nt: TGTGCCAGCAGTGCCGAGGAAGGCTACGAGCAGTACTTC
d_gene: TRBD1; abundance: -; v_gene: TRBV28; j_gene: TRBJ1-2; CDR3aa: CASSSGRRGRGYTF; CDR3nt: TGTGCCAGCAGTTCTGGTAGAAGGGGGCGAGGCTACACCTTC
d_gene: TRBD1; abundance: -; v_gene: TRBV5-1; j_gene: TRBJ2-7; CDR3aa: CASSLGTGGEQYF; CDR3nt: TGTGCCAGCAGCCTAGGGACAGGGGGCGAGCAGTACTTC
d_gene: TRBD1; abundance: -; v_gene: TRBV11-2; j_gene: TRBJ2-7; CDR3aa: CTSGLVGQGYSPYEQYF; CDR3nt: TGTACCAGCGGCTTAGTGGGACAGGGTTATTCGCCCTACGAGCAGTACTTC
d_gene: TRBD2; abundance: -; v_gene: TRBV2; j_gene: TRBJ2-7; CDR3aa: CASIRLAPGGEQYF; CDR3nt: TGTGCCAGCATCCGACTAGCGCCCGGGGGGGAGCAGTACTTC
d_gene: -; abundance: -; v_gene: TRBV12-1; j_gene: TRBJ1-3; CDR3aa: CACNLPSGNTIYF; CDR3nt: TGTGCCTGTAACCTCCCCTCTGGAAACACCATATATTTT
d_gene: -; abundance: many; v_gene: TRBV30; j_gene: TRBJ2-1; CDR3aa: CAWTYRTINEEQFF; CDR3nt: TGTGCCTGGACCTACCGGACCATCAATGAGGAGCAGTTCTTC
d_gene: TRBD2; abundance: -; v_gene: TRBV11-3; j_gene: TRBJ2-1; CDR3aa: CARSVSTSGSSEQFF; CDR3nt: TGTGCCCGCAGCGTGTCGACTAGCGGGAGTTCTGAGCAATTCTTC
d_gene: TRBD2; abundance: -; v_gene: TRBV6-2/TRBV6-3; j_gene: TRBJ2-5; CDR3aa: CASSYLPGLEGTIVKTQYF; CDR3nt: TGTGCCAGCAGTTACTTACCGGGACTAGAGGGAACCATTGTGAAGACCCAGTACTTC
d_gene: TRBD1; abundance: -; v_gene: TRBV14; j_gene: TRBJ2-1; CDR3aa: CTSSRLGQGEYNEQFF; CDR3nt: TGTACCAGCAGCCGCCTGGGACAGGGGGAGTACAATGAGCAGTTCTTC
d_gene: -; abundance: many; v_gene: TRBV29-1; j_gene: TRBJ1-2; CDR3aa: CSVDPWGYGYTF; CDR3nt: TGCAGCGTGGACCCATGGGGCTATGGCTACACCTTC
d_gene: -; abundance: many; v_gene: TRBV10-2; j_gene: TRBJ2-5; CDR3aa: CASSESGGGYFQETQYF; CDR3nt: TGCGCCAGCAGTGAGTCTGGCGGAGGCTACTTCCAAGAGACCCAGTACTTC
d_gene: TRBD1; abundance: -; v_gene: TRBV28; j_gene: TRBJ1-4; CDR3aa: CASSLVKGQEGKLFF; CDR3nt: TGTGCCAGCAGTCTGGTTAAGGGACAGGAAGGAAAACTGTTTTTT
d_gene: TRBD1; abundance: many; v_gene: TRBV6-6; j_gene: TRBJ2-1; CDR3aa: CASAPGQGPYNEQFF; CDR3nt: TGTGCCAGCGCCCCGGGACAGGGCCCCTACAATGAGCAGTTCTTC